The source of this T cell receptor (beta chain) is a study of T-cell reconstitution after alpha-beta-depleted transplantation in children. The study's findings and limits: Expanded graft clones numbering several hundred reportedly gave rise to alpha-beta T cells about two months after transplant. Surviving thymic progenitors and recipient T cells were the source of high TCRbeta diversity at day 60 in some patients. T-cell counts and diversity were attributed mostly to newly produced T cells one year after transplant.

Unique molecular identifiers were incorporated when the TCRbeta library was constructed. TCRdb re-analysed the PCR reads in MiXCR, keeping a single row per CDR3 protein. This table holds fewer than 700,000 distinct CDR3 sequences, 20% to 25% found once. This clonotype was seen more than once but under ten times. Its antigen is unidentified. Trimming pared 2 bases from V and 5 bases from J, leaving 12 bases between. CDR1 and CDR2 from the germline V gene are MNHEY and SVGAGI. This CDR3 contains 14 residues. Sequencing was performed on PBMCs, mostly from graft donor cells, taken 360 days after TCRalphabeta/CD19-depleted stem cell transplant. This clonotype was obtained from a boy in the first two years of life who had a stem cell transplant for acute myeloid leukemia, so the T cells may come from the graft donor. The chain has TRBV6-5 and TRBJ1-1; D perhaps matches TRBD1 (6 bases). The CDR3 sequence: CASSYTGSGTEAFF. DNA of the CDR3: TGTGCCAGCAGTTACACAGGGTCGGGGACTGAAGCTTTCTTT.